This passage covers 7 T cell receptor beta chains from one sample sequenced in a study of shared clonotypes between healthy human individuals. The table came from immunoSEQ multiplex PCR; TCRdb's copy has only in-frame clones and leaves some out. This sample yields around 2.1 million clones, of which approximately 96% are seen a single time; around 0.13% belongs to the top ten. The sequenced sample was naive CD4+ T cells sorted from blood. This sample's subset: CD45RA+ positively selected. The receptors were gathered from a young man in good health.

V and J are TRBV6-5 and TRBJ2-5; D is possibly TRBD1 (5 bases). CDR1 and CDR2 from the germline V gene are MNHEY and SVGAGI. The CDR3 is made up of 14 amino acids. Trimming cost V 7 bases and J 7 bases, with 19 bases left between them. In DNA form, the CDR3 reads TGTGCCAGCACTCCCGGACGGCAGGGCGGGACCCAGTACTTC. This encodes CASTPGRQGGTQYF.

Concerning this clone: This sample includes further DNA sequences coding for the same CDR3. V usage is TRBV5-1 and J usage is TRBJ2-3; 9 nucleotides align to TRBD1. CDR3 length equals 15 residues. V lost 3 bases, J lost 1 base, and 3 bases stayed unmatched. Germline V lookup: CDR1 SGHRS, CDR2 YFSETQ. The CDR3 nucleotides read TGCGCCAGCAGCTCTAGGACAGGGGGCACAGATACGCAGTATTTT. Protein product: CASSSRTGGTDTQYF.

V and J are TRBV4-1 and TRBJ2-5, with D possibly TRBD1 on 5 matching bases. With 1 base removed from V and 5 bases from J, the gap between germline ends came to 23 bases. The CDR3 has 18 residues. Germline loops: CDR1 MGHRA, CDR2 YSYEKL. The CDR3 DNA reads as TGCGCCAGCAGCCAAGTGGAGCACGGACCGCGCTGGGGCGAGACCCAGTACTTC. Protein sequence: CASSQVEHGPRWGETQYF.

The chain links TRBV7-9 to TRBJ1-4; a possible D gene is TRBD1 (6 bases). V lost 5 bases and J 8 bases, leaving 18 bases between the germline ends. CDR1 and CDR2 (germline): SEHNR, FQNEAQ (reference sequence). CDR3 length: 15 residues. In DNA, the CDR3 is TGTGCCAGCAGCCGTCCGGTACAGGGAAGCGAAAAACTGTTTTTT. It is translated as CASSRPVQGSEKLFF.

This clone was picked up one time. The sample holds other DNA sequences that translate to the same CDR3. The rearrangement uses TRBV9 and TRBJ2-5; the D gene is possibly TRBD2 (6 bases). CDR1 is SGDLS and CDR2 is YYNGEE in the germline V gene. This CDR3 has 14 residues. V was clipped by 3 bases and J by 5 bases, with 14 bases between them. The CDR3 is CASSGGLAVETQYF. The CDR3 bases are TGTGCCAGCAGCGGGGGACTGGCGGTGGAGACCCAGTACTTC.

This sequence joins TRBV5-5 and TRBJ1-2; D may be TRBD1 (5 bases). Trimming removed 0 bases from V and 8 bases from J, with 14 bases in between. There are 14 residues in the CDR3. The germline CDR1 and CDR2 sequences are SGHKS and YYEKEE (reference sequence). The CDR3 nucleotides are TGTGCCAGCAGCTTGGAGAGGGGAGGAAGAGGCTACACCTTC. Translated: CASSLERGGRGYTF. The entire variable domain, with the rest obtained from reference TRBV5-5 and TRBJ1-2, is as follows: DAGVTQSPTHLIKTRGQQVTLRCSPISGHKSVSWYQQVLGQGPQFIFQYYEKEERGRGNFPDRFSARQFPNYSSELNVNALLLGDSALYLCASSLERGGRGYTFGSGTRLTVV.

The rearrangement uses TRBV20-1 and TRBJ1-2; 7 bases align to TRBD1. CDR1 DFQATT and CDR2 SNEGSKA come from the germline V gene (reference sequence). CDR3 length: 11 residues. The CDR3 region has the DNA TGCGCCCGAGGGGGCAGCTATGGCTACACCTTC. Its translation is CARGGSYGYTF.